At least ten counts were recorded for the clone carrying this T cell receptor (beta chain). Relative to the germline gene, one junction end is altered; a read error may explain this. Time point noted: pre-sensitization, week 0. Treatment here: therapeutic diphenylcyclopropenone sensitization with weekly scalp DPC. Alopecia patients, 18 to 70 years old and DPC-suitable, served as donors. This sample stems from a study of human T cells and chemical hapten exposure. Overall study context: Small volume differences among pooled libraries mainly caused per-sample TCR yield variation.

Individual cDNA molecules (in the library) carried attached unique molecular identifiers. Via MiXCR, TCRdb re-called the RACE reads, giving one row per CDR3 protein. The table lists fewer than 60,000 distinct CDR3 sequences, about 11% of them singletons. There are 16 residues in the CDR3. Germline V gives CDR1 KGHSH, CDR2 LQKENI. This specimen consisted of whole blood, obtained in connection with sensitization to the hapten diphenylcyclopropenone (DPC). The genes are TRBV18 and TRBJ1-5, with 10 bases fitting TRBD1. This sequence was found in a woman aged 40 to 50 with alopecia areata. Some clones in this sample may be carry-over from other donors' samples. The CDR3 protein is CASSPRDRGSDQPQHF. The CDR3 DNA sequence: TGTGCCAGCTCACCACGGGACAGGGGTAGCGATCAGCCCCAGCATTTT.